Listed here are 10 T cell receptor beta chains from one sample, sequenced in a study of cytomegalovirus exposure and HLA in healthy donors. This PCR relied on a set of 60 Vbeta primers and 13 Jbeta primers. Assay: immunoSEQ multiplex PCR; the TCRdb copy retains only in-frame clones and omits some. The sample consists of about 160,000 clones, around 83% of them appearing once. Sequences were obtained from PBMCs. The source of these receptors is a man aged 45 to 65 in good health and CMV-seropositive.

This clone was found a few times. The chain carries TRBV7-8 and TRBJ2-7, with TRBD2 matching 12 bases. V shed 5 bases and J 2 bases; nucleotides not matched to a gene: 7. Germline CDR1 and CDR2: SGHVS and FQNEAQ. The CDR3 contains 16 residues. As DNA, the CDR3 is TGTGCCAGCAGCACCAGACTAGCGGGGGCCACCTACGAGCAGTACTTC. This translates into CASSTRLAGATYEQYF. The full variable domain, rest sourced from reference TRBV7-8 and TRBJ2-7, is GAGVSQSPRYKVAKRGQDVALRCDPISGHVSLFWYQQALGQGPEFLTYFQNEAQLDKSGLPSDRFFAERPEGSVSTLKIQRTQQEDSAVYLCASSTRLAGATYEQYFGPGTRLTVT.

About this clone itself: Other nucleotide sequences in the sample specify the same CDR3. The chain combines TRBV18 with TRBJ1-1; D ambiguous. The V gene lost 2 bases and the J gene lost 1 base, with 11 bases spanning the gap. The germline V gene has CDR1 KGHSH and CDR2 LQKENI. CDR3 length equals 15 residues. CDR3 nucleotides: TGTGCCAGCTCACCAGGTTCGGGAGCGAACACTGAAGCTTTCTTT. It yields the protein CASSPGSGANTEAFF.

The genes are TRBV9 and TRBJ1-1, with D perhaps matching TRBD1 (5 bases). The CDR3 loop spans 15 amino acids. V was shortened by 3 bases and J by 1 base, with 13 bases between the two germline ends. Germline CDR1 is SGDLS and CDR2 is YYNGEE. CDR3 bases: TGTGCCAGCAGCGGGGGGGGAAGCTCGAACACTGAAGCTTTCTTT. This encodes CASSGGGSSNTEAFF.

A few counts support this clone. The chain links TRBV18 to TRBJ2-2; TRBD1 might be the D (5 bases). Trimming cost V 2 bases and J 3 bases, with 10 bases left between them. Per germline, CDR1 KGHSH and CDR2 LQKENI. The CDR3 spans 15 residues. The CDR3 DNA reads TGTGCCAGCTCACCAGGGGCAGTTTACACCGGGGAGCTGTTTTTT. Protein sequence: CASSPGAVYTGELFF.

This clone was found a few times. For the CDR3, the DNA is TGTGCCAGCAGTTACGGAGCGGGAGGCCCCACCGGGGAGCTGTTTTTT. It codes for CASSYGAGGPTGELFF. This chain uses TRBV6-5 with TRBJ2-2, with 9 bases aligning to TRBD2. V was clipped by 2 bases and J by 4 bases; unmatched bases: 5. The CDR3 spans 16 residues. Germline values: CDR1 MNHEY, CDR2 SVGAGI.

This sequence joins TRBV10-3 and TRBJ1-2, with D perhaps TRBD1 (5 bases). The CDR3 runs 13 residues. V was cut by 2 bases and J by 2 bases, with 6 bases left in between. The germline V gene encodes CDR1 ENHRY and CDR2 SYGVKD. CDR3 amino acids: CAISEDRNYGYTF. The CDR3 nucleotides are TGTGCCATCAGTGAGGACAGAAACTATGGCTACACCTTC.

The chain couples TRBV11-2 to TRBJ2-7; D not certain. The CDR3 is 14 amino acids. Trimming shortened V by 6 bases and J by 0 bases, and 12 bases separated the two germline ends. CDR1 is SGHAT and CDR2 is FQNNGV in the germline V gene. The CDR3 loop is CASRRTYSSYEQYF. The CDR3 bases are TGTGCCAGCAGACGTACTTACAGCTCCTACGAGCAGTACTTC. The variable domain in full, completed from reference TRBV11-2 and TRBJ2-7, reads EAGVAQSPRYKIIEKRQSVAFWCNPISGHATLYWYQQILGQGPKLLIQFQNNGVVDDSQLPKDRFSAERLKGVDSTLKIQPAKLEDSAVYLCASRRTYSSYEQYFGPGTRLTVT.

The CDR3 loop is CASSSYRDRVHEQYF. CDR3 nucleotide sequence: TGTGCCAGCAGCTCCTACCGGGACAGGGTCCACGAGCAGTACTTC. The genes are TRBV7-6 and TRBJ2-7, with 9 bases lining up with TRBD1. CDR1 SGHVS and CDR2 FNYEAQ come from the germline V gene. Trimming at V came to 4 bases and at J to 5 bases, leaving 9 bases not matched to a gene. This CDR3 is built from 15 residues.

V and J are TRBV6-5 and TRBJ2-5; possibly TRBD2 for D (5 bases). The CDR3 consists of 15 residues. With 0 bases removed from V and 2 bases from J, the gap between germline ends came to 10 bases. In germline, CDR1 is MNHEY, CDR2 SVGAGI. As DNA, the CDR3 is TGTGCCAGCAGTTACTCAGGGAGAAATCAAGAGACCCAGTACTTC. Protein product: CASSYSGRNQETQYF.

The CDR3 DNA is TGTGCCAGCATTGTTGGAACCGGGAGAGCCTACGAGCAGTACTTC. The encoded protein is CASIVGTGRAYEQYF. This chain joins TRBV11-2 and TRBJ2-7; the D gene is possibly TRBD2 (6 bases). Germline V gene lookup returns CDR1 SGHAT and CDR2 FQNNGV. V was pared by 7 bases and J by 2 bases, with 18 bases between. The CDR3 runs to 15 residues.